These 3 T cell receptor beta chains share one sample of origin, sequenced in a study of CD4+ T cells in melanoma. Repertoires were generated with immunoSEQ multiplex PCR, while TCRdb's copy carries only in-frame clones and drops some. Among 55,000 or so clones, roughly two thirds were seen once, and the ten largest hold 4.8%. What was sequenced was tumor tissue. These receptors came from a human donor with melanoma.

The J gene is TRBJ1-6, the V gene TRBV7-9, with D unclear. The germline V gene has CDR1 SEHNR and CDR2 FQNEAQ (reference sequence). CDR3 length: 17 residues. V lost 4 bases and J lost 3, with 16 bases in between. CDR3 sequence: CASSYSSGAGYNSPLHF. CDR3 nucleotides: TGTGCCAGCAGCTACTCGTCGGGCGCTGGCTATAATTCACCCCTCCACTTT.

The chain uses TRBV10-2 and TRBJ1-2, with 8 nucleotides matching TRBD1. The germline gives CDR1 WSHSY, CDR2 SAAADI. The length of the CDR3 is 15 residues. Unmatched junction bases numbered 6, after V lost 0 bases and J lost 6 bases. Here the CDR3 DNA reads TGCGCCAGCAGTGAGTCGGCAGGGGGCTCCGATGGCTACACCTTC. Translation: CASSESAGGSDGYTF.

The chain recombines TRBV21-1 with TRBJ1-2. TRBV21-1 is marked as a pseudogene. The CDR3 runs 18 residues. The CDR3: CASSKLGRPTPISYGYTF. The CDR3 DNA reads as TGTGCCAGCAGCAAATTAGGGAGACCGACGCCTATTAGCTATGGCTACACCTTC.